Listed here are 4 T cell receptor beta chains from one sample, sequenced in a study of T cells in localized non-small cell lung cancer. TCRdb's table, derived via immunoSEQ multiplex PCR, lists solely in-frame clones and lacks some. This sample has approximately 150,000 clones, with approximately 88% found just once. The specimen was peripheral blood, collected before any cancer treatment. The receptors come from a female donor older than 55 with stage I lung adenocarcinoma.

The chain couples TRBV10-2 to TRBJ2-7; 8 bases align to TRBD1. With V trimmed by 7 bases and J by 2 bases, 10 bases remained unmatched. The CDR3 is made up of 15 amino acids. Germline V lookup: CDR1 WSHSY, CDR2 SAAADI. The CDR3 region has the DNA TGCGCCAGCAACCTAGGAGACAGGGGAACCTACGAGCAGTACTTC. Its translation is CASNLGDRGTYEQYF.

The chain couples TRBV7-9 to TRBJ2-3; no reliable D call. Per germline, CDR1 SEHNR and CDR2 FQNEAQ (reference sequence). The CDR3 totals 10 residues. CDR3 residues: CAWGTDTQYF. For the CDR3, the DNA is TGTGCTTGGGGCACAGATACGCAGTATTTT.

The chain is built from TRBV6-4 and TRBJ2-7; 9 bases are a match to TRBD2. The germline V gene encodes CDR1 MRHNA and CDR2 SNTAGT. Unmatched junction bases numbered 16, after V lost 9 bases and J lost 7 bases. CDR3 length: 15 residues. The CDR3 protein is CARFVVREGLQEQYF. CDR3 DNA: TGTGCCAGGTTTGTAGTGCGGGAGGGACTGCAAGAGCAGTACTTC.

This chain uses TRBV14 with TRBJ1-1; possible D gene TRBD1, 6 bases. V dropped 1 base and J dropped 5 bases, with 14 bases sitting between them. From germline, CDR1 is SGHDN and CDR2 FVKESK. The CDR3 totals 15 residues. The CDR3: CASSQVGGGLTEAFF. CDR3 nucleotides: TGTGCCAGCAGCCAAGTCGGCGGGGGGCTGACTGAAGCTTTCTTT.